The 30 T cell receptor beta chains reported below all come from one sample, sequenced in a study of T cell responses to AZD1222 COVID-19 vaccine. The assay was immunoSEQ multiplex PCR, and TCRdb's table has in-frame clones only and misses some. This sample has about 48,000 clones; about 91% occur once, and the top ten carry approximately 5.3%. This material consisted of peripheral blood, taken 28 days after the second AZD1222 dose. All receptors come from an adult who received the AZD1222 COVID-19 vaccine.

The chain links TRBV2 to TRBJ2-6; 7 bases match TRBD2. Germline V lookup: CDR1 SNHLY, CDR2 FYNNEI. The CDR3 is 16 amino acids. The V and J ends lost 2 bases and 4 bases, in that order; junction bases with no gene match: 5. The DNA of the CDR3 is TGTGCCAGCAGTGAACAGGGAGGGGTAGGGGCCAACGTCCTGACTTTC. Its protein product is CASSEQGGVGANVLTF.

The CDR3 sequence is CASSVIGGANSPLHF. CDR3 sequence (DNA): TGTGCCAGCAGTGTAATAGGGGGCGCGAATTCACCCCTCCACTTT. J is TRBJ1-6 and V is TRBV28, with 7 bases matching TRBD1. Looked up from germline, CDR1 is MDHEN and CDR2 is SYDVKM. J was trimmed by 7 bases and V by 5 bases; bases with no gene match: 8. The CDR3 is 15 residues long. The full variable domain, its missing parts supplied by reference TRBV28 and TRBJ1-6, is DVKVTQSSRYLVKRTGEKVFLECVQDMDHENMFWYRQDPGLGLRLIYFSYDVKMKEKGDIPEGYSVSREKKERFSLILESASTNQTSMYLCASSVIGGANSPLHFGNGTRLTVT.

This chain's CDR3 is CSPGEGNEQFF. The CDR3, as DNA: TGCAGCCCAGGGGAGGGGAATGAGCAGTTCTTC. The chain joins TRBV29-1 to TRBJ2-1; D is possibly TRBD2 (7 bases). Germline assignment: CDR1 SQVTM and CDR2 ANQGSEA. The CDR3 contains 11 residues. The V end was cut by 8 bases, the J end by 7 bases, with 12 bases between.

This clone was recorded once. J is TRBJ2-5 and V is TRBV2; no clear D. The CDR3 consists of 15 residues. Trimming cost V 0 bases and J 0 bases, with 8 bases left between them. The germline gives CDR1 SNHLY, CDR2 FYNNEI. CDR3 sequence: CASSEALSYQETQYF. Here the CDR3 DNA reads TGTGCCAGCAGTGAAGCCTTGTCGTACCAAGAGACCCAGTACTTC.

The V and J genes are TRBV19 and TRBJ2-2, with D tentatively TRBD2 (5 bases). Germline assignment: CDR1 LNHDA and CDR2 SQIVND (reference sequence). The CDR3 runs 17 residues. The CDR3 coding sequence is TGTCCAGTGAGACGGAGTAGGAGGCAGATAAGGACCGGGGAGCTGTTTTTT. Residues: CPVRRSRRQIRTGELFF. Together with reference TRBV19 and TRBJ2-2, the CDR3 gives the full variable domain: DGGITQSPKYLFRKEGQNVTLSCEQNLNHDAMYWYRQDPGQGLRLIYYSQIVNDFQKGDIAEGYSVSREKKESFPLTVTSAQKNPTAFYLCPVRRSRRQIRTGELFFGEGSRLTVL.

The chain uses TRBV9 and TRBJ1-5, with unresolved D. The CDR3 totals 13 residues. Germline CDR1 SGDLS, CDR2 YYNGEE. The ends were cut back, 0 bases at V and 2 bases at J, with 3 bases in the middle. CDR3 in DNA: TGTGCCAGCAGCGTAGATGGCAATCAGCCCCAGCATTTT. It specifies CASSVDGNQPQHF.

A remark on this clone: The conserved phenylalanine or tryptophan is not found at the CDR3 terminus, so this likely reflects a read error. No DNA is shown, since the ends of the CDR3 on it are uncertain; the CDR3 is the one TCRdb lists. The chain carries TRBV12-2 and TRBJ1-6; the tabulated D call, TRBD1, remains unverified against the DNA. TRBV12-2 is described as a pseudogene. The CDR3 spans 10 amino acids, including both terminal residues. CDR3 sequence reads: CASRPEWGPY.

The chain is built from TRBV15 and TRBJ1-4; no reliable D call. CDR1 and CDR2 (germline): LNHNV, YYDKDF (reference sequence). The CDR3 contains 14 residues. The V end lost 1 base, the J end lost 7 bases, and 10 bases lay between the germline ends. The CDR3 DNA sequence: TGTGCCACCAGCAGAGGGACGGGATCTGAAAAACTGTTTTTT. It specifies CATSRGTGSEKLFF.

The chain joins TRBV10-3 to TRBJ1-3; TRBD1 is a possible D gene (6 bases). CDR1 is ENHRY and CDR2 is SYGVKD in the germline V gene. V was clipped by 2 bases and J by 0 bases, with 17 bases between them. The CDR3 consists of 18 residues. The CDR3 nucleotides read TGTGCCATCAGTGAGAGGGGATGGCAGGGGAGCTCTGGAAACACCATATATTTT. It encodes CAISERGWQGSSGNTIYF.

The chain links TRBV12-5 to TRBJ2-7, with D perhaps TRBD1 (5 bases). CDR1 LGHNT and CDR2 FRNRAP come from the germline V gene. Trimming stripped 6 bases from V and 2 bases from J, with 11 bases between. This CDR3 has 13 residues. CDR3 DNA sequence: TGTGCTAGTGGGGACGGCAGGGCCTACGAGCAGTACTTC. The encoded protein is CASGDGRAYEQYF.

The chain combines TRBV3-1 (or the pseudogene TRBV3-2) with TRBJ2-5, with D perhaps matching TRBD2 (5 bases). In germline, CDR1 is LGHDT, CDR2 YNNKEL (reference sequence). Trimming pared 4 bases from V and 5 bases from J, leaving 11 bases between. The CDR3 contains 13 residues. The CDR3 bases are TGTGCCAGCAGCCGAGAGGAGGACGAGACCCAGTACTTC. Protein product: CASSREEDETQYF.

V usage is TRBV6-5 and J usage is TRBJ2-1, with TRBD2 matching over 10 bases. CDR1 MNHEY and CDR2 SVGAGI come from the germline V gene. With 8 bases clipped from V and 5 bases from J, the junction kept 3 bases outside the gene matches. The CDR3 has 13 residues. The CDR3 protein is CASEGLAHNEQFF. The CDR3 DNA sequence: TGTGCCAGCGAGGGACTAGCGCACAATGAGCAGTTCTTC.

This CDR3 reads CASSRTGGETQYF. CDR3 sequence (DNA): TGTGCCAGCAGCAGGACAGGGGGAGAGACCCAGTACTTC. The chain is built from TRBV7-2 and TRBJ2-5; 10 nucleotides match TRBD1. Germline-derived CDR1 and CDR2 are SGHTA and FQGNSA. V was pared by 5 bases and J by 4 bases, with 1 base of the junction left unmatched. CDR3 length: 13 residues.

The rearrangement uses TRBV5-1 and TRBJ2-3, with 13 bases identical to TRBD2. The CDR3 has 18 residues. The V gene end was trimmed by 2 bases and the J gene end by 4 bases; junction bases not matched to a gene: 10. In germline, CDR1 is SGHRS, CDR2 YFSETQ. DNA of the CDR3: TGCGCCAGCAGCTTCTGGACTAGCGGGGGCTTCTCACCAGATACGCAGTATTTT. It is translated as CASSFWTSGGFSPDTQYF.

CDR3 nucleotide sequence: TGTGCCAGCAGTTACTCAGGGGTGAACTCACCCCTCCACTTT. Encoded protein: CASSYSGVNSPLHF. The chain uses TRBV6-5 and TRBJ1-6; possibly TRBD1 for D (5 bases). The CDR3 length is 14 residues. Trimming left V 0 bases short and J 10 bases short, with 10 bases between. Germline-derived CDR1 and CDR2 are MNHEY and SVGAGI.

V gene TRBV10-2 combines with J gene TRBJ2-7, with 8 bases matching TRBD1. Germline CDR1 reads WSHSY; CDR2 reads SAAADI. V lost 2 bases to trimming and J lost 3 bases; unmatched junction nucleotides: 3. This CDR3 has 14 amino acids. For the CDR3, the DNA is TGCGCCAGCAGTGAGACAGGGGGGAACTACGAGCAGTACTTC. Translating gives CASSETGGNYEQYF.

This chain uses TRBV6-5 with TRBJ2-2, with D possibly matching TRBD2 (5 bases). Trimming took off 6 bases at V and 0 bases at J, with 11 bases between the two ends. This CDR3 is built from 15 residues. The germline gives CDR1 MNHEY, CDR2 SVGAGI. The CDR3 DNA reads TGTGCCAGCAGGCGCGACTATACGAACACCGGGGAGCTGTTTTTT. Amino acid sequence: CASRRDYTNTGELFF.

The chain couples TRBV19 to TRBJ2-3, with D possibly being TRBD2 (7 bases). The CDR3 is made up of 18 amino acids. Germline V lookup: CDR1 LNHDA, CDR2 SQIVND (reference sequence). V lost 7 bases to trimming and J lost 0 bases, with 23 bases between them. CDR3 DNA: TGTGCCAGTAAAGGCGGGGGCCTACTTTTTAACAGCACAGATACGCAGTATTTT. Encoded protein: CASKGGGLLFNSTDTQYF.

The gene calls are TRBV12-5 and TRBJ1-3; D call uncertain. Trimming stripped 1 base from V and 4 bases from J, with 5 bases between. The CDR3 consists of 13 residues. The germline V gene encodes CDR1 LGHNT and CDR2 FRNRAP. CDR3 region: CASGLAGGNTIYF. The CDR3 DNA sequence: TGTGCTAGTGGTTTGGCCGGGGGAAACACCATATATTTT.

This clone appeared a few times. V and J are TRBV28 and TRBJ1-2, with D possibly being TRBD1 (6 bases). CDR1 is MDHEN, CDR2 SYDVKM, per germline. V was pared by 2 bases and J by 2 bases, with 9 bases between. The CDR3 contains 14 residues. The CDR3 here is CASSLVTGNYGYTF. For the CDR3, the DNA is TGTGCCAGCAGTTTAGTGACAGGAAACTATGGCTACACCTTC.

CDR3 coding DNA: TGTGCCAGCAGCCGTACGAACACCGGGGAGCTGTTTTTT. Translating it yields CASSRTNTGELFF. The chain recombines TRBV7-9 with TRBJ2-2; D call uncertain. The CDR3 extends over 13 amino acids. From germline, CDR1 is SEHNR and CDR2 FQNEAQ (reference sequence). Trimming took 5 bases from V and 0 from J, leaving 4 bases between them.

This clone has a single count. The J gene is TRBJ2-2, the V gene TRBV4-1; D ambiguous. This CDR3 comprises 15 residues. V shed 1 base and J shed 4 bases, with 10 bases lying between them. CDR1 is MGHRA and CDR2 is YSYEKL in the germline V gene. In DNA form, the CDR3 reads TGCGCCAGCAGCCAAGGGCGAGGAGTCACCGGGGAGCTGTTTTTT. Translated, it gives CASSQGRGVTGELFF.

V and J are TRBV10-3 and TRBJ1-5; D not resolved. Deletions cut 10 bases from V and 1 base from J, with 14 bases between. Looked up from germline, CDR1 is ENHRY and CDR2 is SYGVKD. The CDR3 runs 14 residues. The CDR3, as DNA: TGTGCCACCGGAGAGGGCGGGAGCAATCAGCCCCAGCATTTT. Translating it yields CATGEGGSNQPQHF.

This sequence joins TRBV2 and TRBJ1-1; possible D gene TRBD1, 6 bases. CDR3 size: 13 residues. V dropped 6 bases and J dropped 4 bases, with 12 bases sitting between them. Per germline, CDR1 SNHLY and CDR2 FYNNEI. The CDR3 spells CASRGTIGTEAFF. CDR3 sequence (DNA): TGTGCCAGCAGGGGGACAATAGGCACTGAAGCTTTCTTT.

This chain connects TRBV2 to TRBJ2-7; D ambiguous. CDR3 length equals 11 residues. V was pared by 8 bases and J by 2 bases, with 7 bases between. Germline lookup yields CDR1 SNHLY and CDR2 FYNNEI. CDR3 region: CASRQTYEQYF. The CDR3 DNA follows: TGTGCCAGCCGCCAGACCTACGAGCAGTACTTC.

This rearrangement joins TRBV6-1 to TRBJ2-1; 8 nucleotides match TRBD2. Looked up from germline, CDR1 is MNHNS and CDR2 is SASEGT. The CDR3 contains 20 residues. V shed 2 bases and J 4 bases; nucleotides not matched to a gene: 19. For the CDR3, the DNA is TGTGCCAGCAGTGAAAAGTCAGGGGATCGGCGGGGGGTAAGTTACAATGAGCAGTTCTTC. It encodes CASSEKSGDRRGVSYNEQFF.

The V and J genes are TRBV20-1 and TRBJ2-1; no definite D call. V shed 0 bases and J shed 8 bases, with 5 bases lying between them. In germline, CDR1 is DFQATT, CDR2 SNEGSKA (reference sequence). CDR3 size: 11 residues. CDR3 region: CSARDLYEQFF. DNA for the CDR3: TGCAGTGCTAGAGATCTTTATGAGCAGTTCTTC.

The V gene is TRBV19, the J gene TRBJ1-1; tentative D call: TRBD1 (6 bases). V lost 5 bases and J 1 base, leaving 14 bases between the germline ends. The CDR3 loop spans 15 amino acids. From germline, CDR1 is LNHDA and CDR2 SQIVND (reference sequence). DNA for the CDR3: TGTGCCAGTAGTCCGGGCGCGGGGGCGAACACTGAAGCTTTCTTT. It codes for CASSPGAGANTEAFF.

The J gene is TRBJ1-2, the V gene TRBV27; D is ambiguous. Germline assignment: CDR1 MNHEY and CDR2 SMNVEV (reference sequence). Trimming took 0 bases from V and 0 from J, leaving 8 bases between them. The CDR3 has 15 residues. This chain's CDR3 is CASSLSARANYGYTF. The CDR3 region has the DNA TGTGCCAGCAGTTTATCTGCGAGAGCTAACTATGGCTACACCTTC.

Here the CDR3 reads CASSPVGQKTNSPLHF. The CDR3, as DNA: TGTGCCAGCAGTCCGGTGGGACAGAAAACAAATTCACCCCTCCACTTT. The rearrangement links TRBV27 to TRBJ1-6, with 7 bases fitting TRBD1. Losses at the gene ends were 5 bases for V and 7 bases for J; bases not matched to a gene: 11. The V gene's germline CDR1 is MNHEY and CDR2 SMNVEV (reference sequence). The CDR3 totals 16 residues.